This entry features one T cell receptor (beta chain) sequence. The antigen remains undetermined. This entry comes from a study of radiation and T cells in renal cell carcinoma. Germline V gene data show CDR1 as SEHNR and CDR2 as FQNEAQ (reference sequence). This CDR3 contains 18 residues. The V gene lost 6 bases and the J gene lost 8 bases, with 28 bases spanning the gap. Produced via immunoSEQ multiplex PCR; TCRdb's table is partial and in-frame only. The table records 15,000 to 19,000 clones, 45% to 70% of them present only once. Sample treatment: treatment-naive control, cytoreductive nephrectomy. Notes on the study in general: Compared with controls, irradiated tumors showed greater TCR clonality. Dominant CDR3 motifs were more common in irradiated tumors than controls.

The rearrangement links TRBV7-9 to TRBJ1-4, with D possibly being TRBD1 (5 bases). This material consisted of tumor tissue, taken from a patient whose treatment was nephrectomy without radiotherapy. The source is a man between 50 and 59 years old with renal cell carcinoma. CDR3 coding DNA: TGTGCCAGCAGACCCTTCGGAGATACAGGCTTTTATAGGGAAAAACTGTTTTTT. Translated, it gives CASRPFGDTGFYREKLFF. Complete variable domain (other parts from reference TRBV7-9 and TRBJ1-4): DTGVSQNPRHKITKRGQNVTFRCDPISEHNRLYWYRQTLGQGPEFLTYFQNEAQLEKSRLLSDRFSAERPKGSFSTLEIQRTEQGDSAMYLCASRPFGDTGFYREKLFFGSGTQLSVL.